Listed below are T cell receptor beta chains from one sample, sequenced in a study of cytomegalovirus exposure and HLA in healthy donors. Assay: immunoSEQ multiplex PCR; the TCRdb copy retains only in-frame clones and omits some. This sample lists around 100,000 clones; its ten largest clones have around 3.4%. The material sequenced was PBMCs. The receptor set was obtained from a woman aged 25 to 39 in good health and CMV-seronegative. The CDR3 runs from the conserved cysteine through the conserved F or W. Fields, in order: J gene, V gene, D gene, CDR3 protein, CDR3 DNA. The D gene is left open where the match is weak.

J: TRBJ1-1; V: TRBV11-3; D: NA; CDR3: CASSLTGNTEAFF; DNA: TGTGCCAGCAGCTTGACAGGGAACACTGAAGCTTTCTTT
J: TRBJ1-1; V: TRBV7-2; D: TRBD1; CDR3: CASSVLRGPAQKAFF; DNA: TGTGCCAGCAGCGTACTCAGGGGGCCTGCTCAAAAAGCTTTCTTT
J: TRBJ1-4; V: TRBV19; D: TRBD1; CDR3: CASSAREPGGREKLFF; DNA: TGTGCCAGTAGTGCCAGGGAGCCAGGGGGCCGCGAAAAACTGTTTTTT
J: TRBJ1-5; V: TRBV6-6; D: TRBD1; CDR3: CASSYQDRGDQPQHF; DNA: TGTGCCAGCAGTTACCAAGACAGGGGGGATCAGCCCCAGCATTTT
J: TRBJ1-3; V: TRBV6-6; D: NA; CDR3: CASSYSRISGNTIYF; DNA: TGTGCCAGCAGTTATAGTCGCATCTCTGGAAACACCATATATTTT
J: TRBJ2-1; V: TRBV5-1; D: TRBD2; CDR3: CASSLISGGVGEQFF; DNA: TGCGCCAGCAGTTTAATTAGCGGGGGGGTGGGTGAGCAGTTCTTC
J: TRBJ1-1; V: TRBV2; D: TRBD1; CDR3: CASGQGVDTEAFF; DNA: TGTGCCAGCGGACAGGGGGTGGACACTGAAGCTTTCTTT
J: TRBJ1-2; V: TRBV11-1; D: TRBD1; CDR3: CASSLDRGHGYTF; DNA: TGTGCCAGCAGCTTGGACAGGGGCCATGGCTACACCTTC
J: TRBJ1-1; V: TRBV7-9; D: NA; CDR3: CASSLGGEAFF; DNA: TGTGCCAGCAGCTTGGGAGGAGAAGCTTTCTTT
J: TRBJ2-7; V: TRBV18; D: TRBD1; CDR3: CASSSTGYEQYF; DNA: TGTGCCAGCTCATCGACAGGGTACGAGCAGTACTTC
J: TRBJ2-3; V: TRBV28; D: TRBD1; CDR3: CASSPRTGKATDTQYF; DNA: TGTGCCAGCAGTCCCCGGACAGGGAAGGCCACAGATACGCAGTATTTT
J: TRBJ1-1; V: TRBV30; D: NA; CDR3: CAWSLSRNTEAFF; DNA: TGTGCCTGGAGTCTTTCTCGGAACACTGAAGCTTTCTTT